Below, 30 T cell receptor beta chains from the same sample are listed, as sequenced in a study of T cell responses to AZD1222 COVID-19 vaccine. Method: immunoSEQ multiplex PCR; TCRdb's copy keeps in-frame clones and lacks some. The data show some 130,000 clones, around 90% seen once. This specimen consisted of peripheral blood, obtained 28 days after the second AZD1222 dose. The receptor set was obtained from an adult who received the AZD1222 COVID-19 vaccine.

V and J are TRBV11-2 and TRBJ1-4, with D perhaps matching TRBD1 (6 bases). With 6 bases removed from V and 8 bases from J, the gap between germline ends came to 19 bases. The CDR3 has 15 residues. Germline lookup yields CDR1 SGHAT and CDR2 FQNNGV. The CDR3 region is CASRPPGGGEEKLFF. The CDR3 DNA sequence: TGTGCCAGCAGACCACCTGGAGGGGGGGAGGAAAAACTGTTTTTT.

The chain joins TRBV27 to TRBJ1-2; 10 bases align to TRBD1. Trimming took 8 bases from V and 4 from J; bases not matched to a gene: 7. The CDR3 sequence is 14 residues long. Germline lookup yields CDR1 MNHEY and CDR2 SMNVEV (reference sequence). CDR3 amino acids: CASGPGQGTYGYTF. CDR3 in DNA: TGTGCCAGCGGACCGGGACAGGGGACCTATGGCTACACCTTC.

This clone was seen a single time. At one boundary the junction diverges from the germline segment, which might be a read error. This chain links TRBV3-1 (or the pseudogene TRBV3-2) with TRBJ1-1; 7 bases are a match to TRBD1. CDR1 is LGHDT and CDR2 is YNNKEL in the germline V gene (reference sequence). This CDR3 contains 14 residues. CDR3 nucleotide sequence: TGTGCCAGCAGCCATAAGGGGGCAGGCACTGAGGCTTTCTTT. Residues: CASSHKGAGTEAFF.

This clone was recorded once. In DNA form, the CDR3 reads TGTGCCAGCAGCTTAGTTGTGGGGTGCTATCAGCCCCAGCATTTT. It yields the protein CASSLVVGCYQPQHF. V is TRBV11-2 and J is TRBJ1-5, with no clear D. This CDR3 region has 15 residues. The germline gives CDR1 SGHAT, CDR2 FQNNGV. Deletions cut 1 base from V and 5 bases from J, with 12 bases between.

The gene calls are TRBV4-3 and TRBJ1-1, with D unclear. The CDR3 length is 13 residues. The germline V and J ends were trimmed by 0 bases and 6 bases, with 8 bases remaining between them. Per germline, CDR1 LGHNA and CDR2 YSLEER. The CDR3 region has the DNA TGCGCCAGCAGCCAAGAAAGGTGGGCTGAAGCTTTCTTT. Residues: CASSQERWAEAFF.

This chain links TRBV7-2 with TRBJ2-4; unclear D gene. Deletions cut 5 bases from V and 10 bases from J, with 0 bases between. Per germline, CDR1 SGHTA and CDR2 FQGNSA. The CDR3 runs 8 residues. CDR3 DNA sequence: TGTGCCAGCAGCATTCAGTACTTC. It specifies CASSIQYF.

The rearrangement joins TRBV7-2 to TRBJ1-5; D might be TRBD1 (5 bases). The CDR3 is made up of 14 amino acids. Trimming cost V 5 bases and J 6 bases, with 14 bases left between them. Germline V lookup: CDR1 SGHTA, CDR2 FQGNSA. CDR3 DNA: TGTGCCAGCAGCCTACGGGACGGGGCTCAGCCCCAGCATTTT. Its translation: CASSLRDGAQPQHF.

This clone was picked up a small number of times. V gene TRBV4-1 combines with J gene TRBJ1-3; possible D gene TRBD1, 5 bases. From germline, CDR1 is MGHRA and CDR2 YSYEKL. The CDR3 spans 15 residues. Deletions cut 7 bases from V and 1 base from J, with 14 bases between. In DNA form, the CDR3 reads TGCGCCAGCACCAGCTTGGGACGGTCTGGAAACACCATATATTTT. Protein product: CASTSLGRSGNTIYF.

The J gene is TRBJ2-7, the V gene TRBV5-4; D gene ambiguous. Germline lookup yields CDR1 SGHNT and CDR2 YYREEE (reference sequence). V lost 0 bases, J lost 0 bases, and 7 bases lay in between. This CDR3 is 14 amino acids long. CDR3 residues: CASSLGQISYEQYF. The CDR3, as DNA: TGTGCCAGCAGCTTGGGGCAGATCTCCTACGAGCAGTACTTC.

The chain couples TRBV4-2 to TRBJ1-6; D is unresolved. The CDR3 spans 15 residues. CDR1 is LGHNA and CDR2 is YNFKEQ in the germline V gene. The V end lost 1 base, the J end lost 9 bases, and 13 bases lay between the germline ends. The CDR3: CASSQAAAVGSPLHF. CDR3 nucleotide sequence: TGTGCCAGCAGCCAAGCAGCGGCCGTGGGTTCACCCCTCCACTTT.

V and J are TRBV5-1 and TRBJ2-3; no definite D call. The CDR3 runs 15 residues. Trimming removed 0 bases from V and 4 bases from J, with 12 bases in between. Germline-derived CDR1 and CDR2 are SGHRS and YFSETQ. CDR3 in DNA: TGCGCCAGCAGCTTGGTTGCTAATGAGGCAGATACGCAGTATTTT. Encoded protein: CASSLVANEADTQYF.

The chain is built from TRBV10-1 and TRBJ2-1, with TRBD2 identical over 12 bases. Germline CDR1 is WNHNN and CDR2 is SYGVQD (reference sequence). V dropped 6 bases and J dropped 12; count of bases not matched to a gene: 12. There are 15 residues in the CDR3. CDR3 nucleotide sequence: TGCGCCAGCAGCCCCGGACTAGCGGGGAAGACGGTGCAGTTCTTC. Its protein is CASSPGLAGKTVQFF.

A word on this clone: One junction end does not reproduce the germline sequence, and a read error may be involved. J is TRBJ2-3 and V is TRBV4-1, with D possibly being TRBD1 or TRBD2 (6 bases each). The germline V gene has CDR1 MGHRA and CDR2 YSYEKL. This CDR3 has 19 amino acids. The CDR3 DNA reads as TGCGCCAGCAGTCAAGATATTATAGTGGGACACCATCGGGGGGATACGCAGTATTTT. This translates into CASSQDIIVGHHRGDTQYF.

The rearrangement uses TRBV19 and TRBJ1-5, with TRBD1 matching over 8 bases. Looked up from germline, CDR1 is LNHDA and CDR2 is SQIVND (reference sequence). CDR3 length: 16 residues. V was clipped by 5 bases and J by 9 bases; unmatched bases: 15. DNA of the CDR3: TGTGCCAGTAGTGATTCTGGGACAGGTATTAGCGGGCCCCAGCATTTT. Residues: CASSDSGTGISGPQHF.

The chain combines TRBV19 with TRBJ1-5, with D possibly being TRBD1 (6 bases). The V gene lost 2 bases and the J gene lost 6 bases, with 23 bases spanning the gap. Germline V gene sequence: CDR1 LNHDA, CDR2 SQIVND (reference sequence). The CDR3 is 18 residues long. CDR3 in amino acids: CASSITPFWGGAGQPQHF. The DNA for the CDR3 is TGTGCCAGTAGTATAACCCCCTTTTGGGGGGGCGCGGGTCAGCCCCAGCATTTT.

This chain connects TRBV4-1 to TRBJ2-2, with 8 bases lining up with TRBD2. This CDR3 contains 14 residues. The trim removed 1 base at V and 6 bases at J, leaving 1 base unmatched. In germline, CDR1 is MGHRA, CDR2 YSYEKL. This CDR3 is CASSQAGGAGELFF. CDR3 sequence (DNA): TGCGCCAGCAGCCAAGCGGGAGGGGCCGGGGAGCTGTTTTTT.

The sample holds one count of this clone. This chain joins TRBV29-1 and TRBJ2-3; no clear D. The CDR3 covers 13 residues. V was shortened by 6 bases and J by 0 bases, with 10 bases between the two germline ends. In germline, CDR1 is SQVTM, CDR2 ANQGSEA. CDR3 sequence: CSVLGLSTDTQYF. The CDR3 DNA reads TGCAGCGTCCTCGGCCTCAGCACAGATACGCAGTATTTT.

The chain employs TRBV7-2 and TRBJ2-2; D gene unclear. The length of the CDR3 is 14 residues. Trimming stripped 3 bases from V and 9 bases from J, with 14 bases between. Germline assignment: CDR1 SGHTA and CDR2 FQGNSA. CDR3 region: CASSFSELHRELFF. The CDR3 coding sequence is TGTGCCAGCAGCTTTTCTGAACTACACCGGGAGCTGTTTTTT. The whole variable domain, filled in from reference TRBV7-2 and TRBJ2-2, reads GAGVSQSPSNKVTEKGKDVELRCDPISGHTALYWYRQSLGQGLEFLIYFQGNSAPDKSGLPSDRFSAERTGGSVSTLTIQRTQQEDSAVYLCASSFSELHRELFFGEGSRLTVL.

This clone was detected once. The V gene is TRBV27, the J gene TRBJ1-5, with D maybe TRBD1 (6 bases). The CDR3 runs to 14 residues. Looked up from germline, CDR1 is MNHEY and CDR2 is SMNVEV (reference sequence). Trimming shortened V by 10 bases and J by 3 bases, and 16 bases separated the two germline ends. The CDR3: CATGAGALNQPQHF. In nucleotides, the CDR3 is TGTGCCACTGGGGCAGGGGCCCTCAATCAGCCCCAGCATTTT.

This clone is a singleton in its sample. The chain links TRBV2 to TRBJ1-2; TRBD1 aligns across 9 bases. V shed 6 bases and J 4 bases; nucleotides not matched to a gene: 6. This CDR3 comprises 14 residues. CDR1 and CDR2 (germline): SNHLY, FYNNEI. CDR3 protein: CASRGGDRAYGYTF. DNA of the CDR3: TGTGCCAGCAGGGGGGGGGACAGGGCCTATGGCTACACCTTC.

The chain couples TRBV6-5 to TRBJ1-1; the D gene is possibly TRBD1 (6 bases). V gave up 2 bases and J gave up 4 bases, with 11 bases separating them. The CDR3 runs to 14 residues. Per the germline V gene, CDR1 is MNHEY and CDR2 is SVGAGI. CDR3 DNA sequence: TGTGCCAGCAGTTACCGGGGGGCGGGCACTGAAGCTTTCTTT. Protein product: CASSYRGAGTEAFF.

This clone is a singleton in its sample. V gene TRBV2 combines with J gene TRBJ1-5, with 8 bases aligning to TRBD1. CDR1 and CDR2 from the germline V gene are SNHLY and FYNNEI. The CDR3 is made up of 14 amino acids. With V trimmed by 6 bases and J by 6 bases, 7 bases remained unmatched. The DNA for the CDR3 is TGTGCCAGCAGGTACGGACAGGGAAGTCAGCCCCAGCATTTT. It codes for CASRYGQGSQPQHF.

Written as DNA, the CDR3 is TGTGCCAGCAGTTACTCACCCGACAGGGGGGAGGCTTTCTTT. It codes for CASSYSPDRGEAFF. This chain uses TRBV6-5 with TRBJ1-1; 9 bases map to TRBD1. The V and J ends lost 0 bases and 11 bases, in that order; junction bases with no gene match: 7. The CDR3 consists of 14 residues. CDR1 and CDR2 from the germline V gene are MNHEY and SVGAGI.

This sequence joins TRBV9 and TRBJ2-4, with D possibly being TRBD2 (6 bases). The CDR3 has 13 residues. Germline values: CDR1 SGDLS, CDR2 YYNGEE. The V and J ends lost 2 bases and 9 bases respectively, with 12 bases between them. CDR3 bases: TGTGCCAGCAGCGTCTACGGGGGTAGCATTCAGTACTTC. Protein: CASSVYGGSIQYF.

This CDR3 is CASSLAPGNEQYF. The CDR3 DNA reads as TGTGCCAGCAGCTTGGCCCCCGGCAACGAGCAGTACTTC. V usage is TRBV5-6 and J usage is TRBJ2-7; D unclear. CDR3 length: 13 amino acids. V lost 0 bases and J 5 bases, leaving 9 bases between the germline ends. Germline values: CDR1 SGHDT, CDR2 YYEEEE.

V usage is TRBV28 and J usage is TRBJ1-4; 10 bases are shared with TRBD1. The CDR3 length is 15 residues. From germline, CDR1 is MDHEN and CDR2 SYDVKM. The trim removed 8 bases at V and 7 bases at J, leaving 10 bases unmatched. CDR3 sequence reads: CASRRAGTGVEKLFF. CDR3 nucleotides: TGTGCCAGCCGCAGGGCAGGGACAGGGGTTGAAAAACTGTTTTTT.

This sequence joins TRBV30 and TRBJ1-1, with D possibly being TRBD1 (6 bases). The CDR3 totals 14 residues. Germline V lookup: CDR1 GTSNPN, CDR2 SVGIG (reference sequence). Between the trimmed V and J ends, which lost 5 bases and 1 base, there was a span of 14 bases. DNA for the CDR3: TGTGCCTGGGGCCGGGACACTGCGAACACTGAAGCTTTCTTT. Amino acid sequence: CAWGRDTANTEAFF.

This chain links TRBV3-1 (or the pseudogene TRBV3-2) with TRBJ1-4; 7 nucleotides match TRBD1. J gave up 7 bases and V 4 bases, and 9 bases lay outside the gene matches. The germline V gene has CDR1 LGHDT and CDR2 YNNKEL (reference sequence). The CDR3 consists of 15 residues. The CDR3 sequence: CASSRPTGRTEKLFF. CDR3 sequence (DNA): TGTGCCAGCAGCCGCCCGACAGGGAGGACTGAAAAACTGTTTTTT.

The chain carries TRBV30 and TRBJ2-1; tentative D call: TRBD2 (6 bases). Deletions cut 6 bases from V and 12 bases from J, with 12 bases between. CDR1 is GTSNPN and CDR2 is SVGIG in the germline V gene (reference sequence). CDR3 length: 10 amino acids. Written as DNA, the CDR3 is TGTGCCTGTGGGACTGTGGGGCAGTTCTTC. Amino acid sequence: CACGTVGQFF.

This clone was detected once. J is TRBJ2-1 and V is TRBV7-7, with a tentative D call TRBD2 (6 bases). In germline, CDR1 is SSHAT, CDR2 FNYEAQ (reference sequence). The V gene lost 1 base and the J gene lost 7 bases, with 17 bases spanning the gap. This CDR3 comprises 16 residues. CDR3 DNA: TGTGCCAGCAGCTTAGATTGGGAGGACTCGTTGAATGAGCAGTTCTTC. As protein: CASSLDWEDSLNEQFF.